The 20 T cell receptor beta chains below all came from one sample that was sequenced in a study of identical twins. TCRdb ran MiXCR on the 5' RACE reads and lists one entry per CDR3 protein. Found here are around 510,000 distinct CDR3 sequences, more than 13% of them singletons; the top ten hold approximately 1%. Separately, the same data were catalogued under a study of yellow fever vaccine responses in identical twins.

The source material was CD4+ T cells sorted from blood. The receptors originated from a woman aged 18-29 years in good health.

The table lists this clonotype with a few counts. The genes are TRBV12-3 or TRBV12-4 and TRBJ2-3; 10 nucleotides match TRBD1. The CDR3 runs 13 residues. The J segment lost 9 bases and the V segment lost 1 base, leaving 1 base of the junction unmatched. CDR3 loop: CASSLGTGGTQYF. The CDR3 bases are TGTGCCAGCAGTTTAGGGACAGGGGGAACGCAGTATTTT.

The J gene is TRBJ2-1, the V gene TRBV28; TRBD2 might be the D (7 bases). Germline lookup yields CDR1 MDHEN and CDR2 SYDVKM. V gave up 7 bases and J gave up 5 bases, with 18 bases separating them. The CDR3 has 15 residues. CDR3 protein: CASTPSGEGDNEQFF. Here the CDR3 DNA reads TGTGCCAGCACGCCTAGCGGAGAGGGGGACAATGAGCAGTTCTTC.

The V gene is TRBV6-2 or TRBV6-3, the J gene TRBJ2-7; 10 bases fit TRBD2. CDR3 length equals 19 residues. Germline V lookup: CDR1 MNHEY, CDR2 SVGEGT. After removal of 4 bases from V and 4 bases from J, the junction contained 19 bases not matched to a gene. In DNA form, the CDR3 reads TGTGCCAGCAGTTCCACCCCCCGCTCATCTAGCGGGAGTGGGTACGAGCAGTACTTC. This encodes CASSSTPRSSSGSGYEQYF.

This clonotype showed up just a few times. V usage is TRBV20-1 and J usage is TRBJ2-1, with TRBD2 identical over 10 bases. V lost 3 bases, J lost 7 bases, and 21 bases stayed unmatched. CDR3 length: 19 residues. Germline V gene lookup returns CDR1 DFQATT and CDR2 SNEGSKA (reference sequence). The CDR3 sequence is CSASQAGGPKFSLTNEQFF. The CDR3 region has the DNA TGCAGTGCTAGCCAAGCGGGGGGGCCGAAATTCTCCTTGACGAATGAGCAGTTCTTC.

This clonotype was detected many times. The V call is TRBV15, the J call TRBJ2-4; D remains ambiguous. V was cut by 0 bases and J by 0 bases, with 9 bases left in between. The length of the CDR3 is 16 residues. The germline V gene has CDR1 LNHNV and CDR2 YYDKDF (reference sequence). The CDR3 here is CATSRDRVLAKNIQYF. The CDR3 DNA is TGTGCCACCAGCAGAGATCGGGTTCTAGCCAAAAACATTCAGTACTTC.

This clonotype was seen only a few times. The DNA of the CDR3 is TGTGCCAGCAGCTTAGATCTGGCCGCCTACGAGCAGTACTTC. Amino acid sequence: CASSLDLAAYEQYF. This chain links TRBV11-2 with TRBJ2-7, with unresolved D. V lost 0 bases and J lost 2, with 8 bases in between. Germline CDR1 reads SGHAT; CDR2 reads FQNNGV. There are 14 residues in the CDR3.

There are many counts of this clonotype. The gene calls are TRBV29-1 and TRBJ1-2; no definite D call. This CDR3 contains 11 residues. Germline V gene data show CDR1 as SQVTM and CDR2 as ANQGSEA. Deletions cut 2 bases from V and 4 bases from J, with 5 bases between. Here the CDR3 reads CSVESGYGYTF. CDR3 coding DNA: TGCAGCGTTGAATCGGGCTATGGCTACACCTTC.

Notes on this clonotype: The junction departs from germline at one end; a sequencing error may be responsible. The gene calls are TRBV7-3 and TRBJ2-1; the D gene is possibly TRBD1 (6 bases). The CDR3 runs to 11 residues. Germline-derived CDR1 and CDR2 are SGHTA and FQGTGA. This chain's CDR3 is CASSTGNAQFF. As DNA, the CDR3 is TGTGCCAGCAGCACAGGGAATGCGCAGTTCTTC.

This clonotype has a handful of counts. In DNA form, the CDR3 reads TGTGCCAGCAGTTTATCGTCCTGGACAGATACGCAGTATTTT. This codes for CASSLSSWTDTQYF. This sequence joins TRBV27 and TRBJ2-3; D call uncertain. The germline V and J ends were trimmed by 0 bases and 3 bases, with 7 bases remaining between them. The CDR3 has 14 residues. CDR1 and CDR2 from the germline V gene are MNHEY and SMNVEV (reference sequence).

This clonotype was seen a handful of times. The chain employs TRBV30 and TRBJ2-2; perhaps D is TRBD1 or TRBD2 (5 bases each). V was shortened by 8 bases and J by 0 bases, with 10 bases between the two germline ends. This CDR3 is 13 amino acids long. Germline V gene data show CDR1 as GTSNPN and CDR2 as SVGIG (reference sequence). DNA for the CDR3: TGTGCCGTGGGACGTGCGAACACCGGGGAGCTGTTTTTT. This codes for CAVGRANTGELFF. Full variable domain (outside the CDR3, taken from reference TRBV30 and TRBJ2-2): SQTIHQWPATLVQPVGSPLSLECTVEGTSNPNLYWYRQAAGRGLQLLFYSVGIGQISSEVPQNLSASRPQDRQFILSSKKLLLSDSGFYLCAVGRANTGELFFGEGSRLTVL.

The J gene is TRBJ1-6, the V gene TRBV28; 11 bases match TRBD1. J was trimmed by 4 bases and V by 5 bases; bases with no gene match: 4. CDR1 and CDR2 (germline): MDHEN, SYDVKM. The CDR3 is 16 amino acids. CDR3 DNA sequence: TGTGCCAGCAGTAAGGACAGGGGGCTATATAATTCACCCCTCCACTTT. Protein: CASSKDRGLYNSPLHF.

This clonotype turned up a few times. The CDR3 sequence: CASSSRLAGAPSDEQFF. CDR3 bases: TGTGCCAGCAGTTCCCGACTAGCAGGAGCCCCTAGCGATGAGCAGTTCTTC. The V gene is TRBV6-5, the J gene TRBJ2-1; TRBD2 agrees at 7 bases. V dropped 4 bases and J dropped 8; count of bases not matched to a gene: 17. There are 17 residues in the CDR3. Germline V gene data show CDR1 as MNHEY and CDR2 as SVGAGI.

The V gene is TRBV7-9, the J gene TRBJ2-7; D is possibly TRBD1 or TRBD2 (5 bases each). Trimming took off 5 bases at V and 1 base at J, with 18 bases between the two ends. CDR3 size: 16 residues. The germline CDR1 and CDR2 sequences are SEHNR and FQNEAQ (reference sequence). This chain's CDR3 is CASSPRPGRGSYEQYF. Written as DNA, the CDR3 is TGTGCCAGCAGCCCCAGACCGGGACGCGGATCCTACGAGCAGTACTTC.

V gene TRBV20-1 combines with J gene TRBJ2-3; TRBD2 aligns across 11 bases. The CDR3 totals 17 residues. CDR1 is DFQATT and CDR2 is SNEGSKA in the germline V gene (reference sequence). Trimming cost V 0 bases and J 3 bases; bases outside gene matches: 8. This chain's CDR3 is CSARDWGLAGGTDTQYF. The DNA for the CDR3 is TGCAGTGCTAGAGATTGGGGGTTAGCGGGGGGGACAGATACGCAGTATTTT.

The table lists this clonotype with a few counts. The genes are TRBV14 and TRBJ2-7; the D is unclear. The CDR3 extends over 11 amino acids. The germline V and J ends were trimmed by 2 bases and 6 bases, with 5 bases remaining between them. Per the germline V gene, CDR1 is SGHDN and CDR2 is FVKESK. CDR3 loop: CASSQWAEQYF. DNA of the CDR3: TGTGCCAGCAGCCAATGGGCCGAGCAGTACTTC.

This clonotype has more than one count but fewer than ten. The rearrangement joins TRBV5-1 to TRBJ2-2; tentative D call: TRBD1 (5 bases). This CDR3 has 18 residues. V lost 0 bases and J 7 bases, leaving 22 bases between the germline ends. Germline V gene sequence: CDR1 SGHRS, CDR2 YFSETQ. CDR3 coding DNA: TGCGCCAGCAGCTTGGAGGGTTGGCAGGGCGTACGAAGCGGGGAGCTGTTTTTT. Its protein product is CASSLEGWQGVRSGELFF.

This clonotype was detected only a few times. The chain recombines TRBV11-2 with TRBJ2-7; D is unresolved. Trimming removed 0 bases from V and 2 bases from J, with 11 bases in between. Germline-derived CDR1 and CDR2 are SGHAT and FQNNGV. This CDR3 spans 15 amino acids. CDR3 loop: CASSLDRPRTYEQYF. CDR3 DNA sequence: TGTGCCAGCAGCTTAGATCGCCCCAGAACCTACGAGCAGTACTTC.

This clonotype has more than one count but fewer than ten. The CDR3 is CAISEGTSGGPYEQYF. The CDR3 nucleotides are TGTGCCATCAGTGAGGGGACTAGCGGGGGGCCCTACGAGCAGTACTTC. The genes are TRBV10-3 and TRBJ2-7; 15 nucleotides match TRBD2. With 2 bases clipped from V and 2 bases from J, the junction kept 1 base outside the gene matches. From germline, CDR1 is ENHRY and CDR2 SYGVKD. This CDR3 has 16 residues.

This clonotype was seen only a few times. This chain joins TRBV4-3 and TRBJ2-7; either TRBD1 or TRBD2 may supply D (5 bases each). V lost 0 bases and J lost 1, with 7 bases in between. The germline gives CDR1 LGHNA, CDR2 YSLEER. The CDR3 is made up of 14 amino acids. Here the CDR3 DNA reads TGCGCCAGCAGCCAAGACTGGGGGTCCTACGAGCAGTACTTC. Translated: CASSQDWGSYEQYF.

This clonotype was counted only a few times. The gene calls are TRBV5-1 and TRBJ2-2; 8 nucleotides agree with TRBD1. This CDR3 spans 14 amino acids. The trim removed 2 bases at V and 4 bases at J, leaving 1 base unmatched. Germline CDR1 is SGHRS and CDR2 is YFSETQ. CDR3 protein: CASSFDRGTGELFF. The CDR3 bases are TGCGCCAGCAGCTTCGACAGGGGCACCGGGGAGCTGTTTTTT.